This T cell receptor beta chain was sequenced in a study of T-cell memory formation after mild COVID-19. TCRdb analysed the 5' RACE reads with MiXCR anew, one entry per CDR3 protein. The sample records just under 350,000 distinct CDR3 sequences, 13% being singletons. In its sample, this clonotype was seen a few times. Its target is not known. The V gene's germline CDR1 is MNHEY and CDR2 SVGAGI. J was trimmed by 5 bases and V by 2 bases; bases with no gene match: 7. The CDR3 contains 16 residues. Study-level results: Researchers found some responding clones in pre-infection memory, a sign that cross-reactive memory joined. Contracting CD4+ clones lay largely in CM and EM, with CD8+ ones residing in EMRA.

V gene TRBV6-5 combines with J gene TRBJ2-2; TRBD2 agrees at 8 bases. The sequence came from a man aged 18 to 30 who had mild COVID-19 (a few samples of this study predate the infection). Cell type and time point are not known. The source material was PBMCs or a T cell subset sorted from them (not recorded which). CDR3 residues: CASSYPGGAETGELFF. CDR3 nucleotide sequence: TGTGCCAGCAGTTACCCCGGGGGGGCAGAGACCGGGGAGCTGTTTTTT.